These 25 T cell receptor beta chains were all obtained from the same sample, sequenced in a study of T cell responses to AZD1222 COVID-19 vaccine. Sequencing used immunoSEQ multiplex PCR; TCRdb keeps in-frame clones, though not all of them. Of about 78,000 clones in the sample, 75% to 90% were seen once. The sequencing used peripheral blood, collected on day 0 of AZD1222 vaccination. Every receptor here comes from an adult in good health.

The rearrangement joins TRBV13 to TRBJ2-7, with D perhaps given as TRBD1 or TRBD2 (5 bases each). Germline lookup yields CDR1 PRHDT and CDR2 FYEKMQ (reference sequence). The V gene lost 2 bases and the J gene lost 1 base, with 9 bases spanning the gap. The CDR3 totals 14 residues. DNA of the CDR3: TGTGCCAGCAGCTTACAGGGAGTGTCCTACGAGCAGTACTTC. Translating it yields CASSLQGVSYEQYF. Combining the CDR3 with reference TRBV13 and TRBJ2-7 gives the whole variable domain AAGVIQSPRHLIKEKRETATLKCYPIPRHDTVYWYQQGPGQDPQFLISFYEKMQSDKGSIPDRFSAQQFSDYHSELNMSSLELGDSALYFCASSLQGVSYEQYFGPGTRLTVT.

The J gene is TRBJ1-3, the V gene TRBV7-2; no firm D call. V shed 0 bases and J shed 4 bases, with 16 bases lying between them. CDR1 and CDR2 (germline): SGHTA, FQGNSA. The CDR3 length is 17 residues. CDR3 amino acids: CASSLAFGPGPGNTIYF. The CDR3 coding sequence is TGTGCCAGCAGCTTAGCGTTCGGCCCGGGTCCCGGAAACACCATATATTTT.

The chain carries TRBV7-6 and TRBJ2-7, with 10 bases matching TRBD1. The V segment lost 2 bases and the J segment 4 bases; nucleotides outside the gene matches: 5. Germline V CDR1 and CDR2: SGHVS, FNYEAQ. This CDR3 spans 15 amino acids. CDR3 nucleotide sequence: TGTGCCAGCAGCTTAAGGGGACAGGGGATTTACGAGCAGTACTTC. Translating gives CASSLRGQGIYEQYF.

The chain's CDR3 is CASSQDTDVDTEAFF. The CDR3 nucleotides are TGCGCCAGCAGCCAAGATACGGATGTAGACACTGAAGCTTTCTTT. The chain recombines TRBV4-3 with TRBJ1-1; D remains unclear. Germline V CDR1 and CDR2: LGHNA, YSLEER. The CDR3 runs to 15 residues. Trimming stripped 0 bases from V and 3 bases from J, with 11 bases between.

The V gene is TRBV3-1 (or the pseudogene TRBV3-2), the J gene TRBJ2-3, with D perhaps TRBD2 (7 bases). V lost 2 bases, J lost 6 bases, and 15 bases lay in between. CDR1 is LGHDT, CDR2 YNNKEL, per germline (reference sequence). The CDR3 has 15 residues. CDR3 nucleotide sequence: TGTGCCAGCAGCCAACTTCGGGGGGCCGTGGATACGCAGTATTTT. It specifies CASSQLRGAVDTQYF.

The V and J genes are TRBV7-2 and TRBJ2-1; 9 bases agree with TRBD1. The V segment lost 5 bases and the J segment 8 bases; nucleotides outside the gene matches: 7. Germline CDR1 SGHTA, CDR2 FQGNSA. This CDR3 contains 14 residues. The CDR3 DNA follows: TGTGCCAGCAGCACCGGACAGGGGTGGGATGAGCAGTTCTTC. Protein: CASSTGQGWDEQFF.

V usage is TRBV27 and J usage is TRBJ2-1; 10 nucleotides agree with TRBD1. The CDR3 runs 14 residues. Germline CDR1 reads MNHEY; CDR2 reads SMNVEV (reference sequence). Trimming at V came to 3 bases and at J to 5 bases, leaving 1 base not matched to a gene. CDR3 nucleotide sequence: TGTGCCAGCAGTTTGGGACAGGGGAACAATGAGCAGTTCTTC. It encodes CASSLGQGNNEQFF.

The rearrangement links TRBV7-8 to TRBJ1-3, with no clear D. The CDR3 extends over 14 amino acids. The V gene's germline CDR1 is SGHVS and CDR2 FQNEAQ. V lost 4 bases and J 0 bases, leaving 7 bases between the germline ends. The DNA of the CDR3 is TGTGCCAGCAGCTACTGGAGCTCTGGAAACACCATATATTTT. It translates to CASSYWSSGNTIYF.

A single count supports this clone. The chain joins TRBV18 to TRBJ1-3; the match to TRBD1 covers 8 bases. The CDR3 contains 15 residues. CDR1 KGHSH and CDR2 LQKENI come from the germline V gene. The junction had 5 bases not matched to a gene; V was cut back by 3 bases and J by 4 bases. The CDR3 here is CASSPDRAKGNTIYF. CDR3 nucleotides: TGTGCCAGCTCACCGGACAGGGCGAAGGGAAACACCATATATTTT.

This sequence joins TRBV7-2 and TRBJ2-1; unclear D gene. V lost 1 base and J lost 4, with 11 bases in between. The CDR3 sequence is 15 residues long. The germline V gene encodes CDR1 SGHTA and CDR2 FQGNSA. The CDR3 coding sequence is TGTGCCAGCAGCTTAGAGTCCAGGTCATACAATGAGCAGTTCTTC. It yields the protein CASSLESRSYNEQFF.

This sequence joins TRBV5-1 and TRBJ1-4; D is perhaps TRBD1 (5 bases). The CDR3 extends over 15 amino acids. Trimming left V 0 bases short and J 8 bases short, with 14 bases between. Germline CDR1 is SGHRS and CDR2 is YFSETQ. CDR3 region: CASSLVPDTKEKLFF. The CDR3 bases are TGCGCCAGCAGCTTGGTACCGGACACCAAAGAAAAACTGTTTTTT.

Only one count was recorded for this clone. CDR3 in DNA: TGTGCCAGTAGTATAAGTGAAAAACTGTTTTTT. The encoded protein is CASSISEKLFF. This chain connects TRBV19 to TRBJ1-4; D is unclear. Germline V lookup: CDR1 LNHDA, CDR2 SQIVND (reference sequence). Trimming removed 2 bases at V and 7 bases at J, with 2 bases between. The CDR3 is 11 amino acids.

The V gene is TRBV5-1, the J gene TRBJ1-2, with 7 bases that match TRBD1. This CDR3 is built from 14 residues. The V gene's germline CDR1 is SGHRS and CDR2 YFSETQ. The V segment lost 2 bases and the J segment 8 bases; nucleotides outside the gene matches: 9. CDR3 DNA sequence: TGCGCCAGCAGCTTCTCAGGGGGGAACTCGGGCTACACCTTC. Translating it yields CASSFSGGNSGYTF.

The rearrangement uses TRBV5-4 and TRBJ2-2; D is unresolved. Germline lookup yields CDR1 SGHNT and CDR2 YYREEE (reference sequence). The CDR3 is 15 amino acids. The V end was cut by 1 base, the J end by 1 base, with 8 bases between. In nucleotides, the CDR3 is TGTGCCAGCAGCTTGCTAGAACGGAACACCGGGGAGCTGTTTTTT. It is translated as CASSLLERNTGELFF. The full variable domain, completed using reference TRBV5-4 and TRBJ2-2, is ETGVTQSPTHLIKTRGQQVTLRCSSQSGHNTVSWYQQALGQGPQFIFQYYREEENGRGNFPPRFSGLQFPNYSSELNVNALELDDSALYLCASSLLERNTGELFFGEGSRLTVL.

This clone appeared a single time. The chain combines TRBV2 with TRBJ2-7; D is unresolved. There are 11 residues in the CDR3. Trimming pared 4 bases from V and 4 bases from J, leaving 5 bases between. Germline V gives CDR1 SNHLY, CDR2 FYNNEI. The CDR3 reads CASSVSYEQYF. The DNA of the CDR3 is TGTGCCAGCAGTGTCAGTTACGAGCAGTACTTC.

This clone was observed a few times. V usage is TRBV24-1 and J usage is TRBJ2-2; 8 positions match TRBD1. Germline-derived CDR1 and CDR2 are KGHDR and SFDVKD. This CDR3 has 15 residues. V dropped 5 bases and J dropped 5; count of bases not matched to a gene: 6. CDR3 loop: CATSVTGQGTGELFF. The CDR3 region has the DNA TGTGCCACCAGTGTAACCGGACAGGGAACCGGGGAGCTGTTTTTT.

The chain links TRBV28 to TRBJ1-2; possible D gene TRBD1, 5 bases. The CDR3 is 14 amino acids. The germline V and J ends were trimmed by 5 bases and 4 bases, with 14 bases remaining between them. Germline V gene lookup returns CDR1 MDHEN and CDR2 SYDVKM. The CDR3 region has the DNA TGTGCCAGCAGTCCAGGAGACAGATCCTATGGCTACACCTTC. Translating it yields CASSPGDRSYGYTF.

The rearrangement joins TRBV27 to TRBJ1-1; a possible D gene is TRBD1 (5 bases). V dropped 3 bases and J dropped 0 bases, with 14 bases sitting between them. Germline V gives CDR1 MNHEY, CDR2 SMNVEV (reference sequence). The CDR3 totals 16 residues. The CDR3 spells CASSLSGRGMNTEAFF. DNA for the CDR3: TGTGCCAGCAGTTTGTCCGGGAGGGGAATGAACACTGAAGCTTTCTTT.

The V call is TRBV7-2, the J call TRBJ1-2, with D perhaps matching TRBD1 (5 bases). Trimming took 1 base from V and 3 from J, leaving 15 bases between them. This CDR3 spans 16 amino acids. The germline V gene encodes CDR1 SGHTA and CDR2 FQGNSA. The CDR3 DNA is TGTGCCAGCAGCTTAGATGGGGCGGGGGTGGACTATGGCTACACCTTC. It is translated as CASSLDGAGVDYGYTF.

The genes are TRBV6-1 and TRBJ1-4; possible D gene TRBD1, 6 bases. CDR1 and CDR2 from the germline V gene are MNHNS and SASEGT. The V and J ends lost 2 bases and 7 bases respectively, with 11 bases between them. This CDR3 comprises 14 residues. The CDR3 reads CASSETGSGEKLFF. The DNA for the CDR3 is TGTGCCAGCAGTGAAACAGGGAGTGGTGAAAAACTGTTTTTT.

V gene TRBV9 combines with J gene TRBJ2-3; D unresolved. V was trimmed by 1 base and J by 2 bases, leaving 11 bases between them. The CDR3 extends over 15 amino acids. CDR1 SGDLS and CDR2 YYNGEE come from the germline V gene. CDR3 protein: CASSVFYGNTDTQYF. The CDR3 nucleotides are TGTGCCAGCAGCGTATTCTATGGGAACACAGATACGCAGTATTTT.

The CDR3 nucleotides are TGTGCCAGCAGCCCCCACCCCAACACCGGGGAGCTGTTTTTT. Protein: CASSPHPNTGELFF. This sequence joins TRBV11-3 and TRBJ2-2; D is uncertain. This CDR3 contains 14 residues. Deletions cut 5 bases from V and 2 bases from J, with 9 bases between. The germline gives CDR1 SGHNT, CDR2 YENEEA. The whole variable domain, remainder taken from reference TRBV11-3 and TRBJ2-2, is EAGVVQSPRYKIIEKKQPVAFWCNPISGHNTLYWYLQNLGQGPELLIRYENEEAVDDSQLPKDRFSAERLKGVDSTLKIQPAELGDSAVYLCASSPHPNTGELFFGEGSRLTVL.

The rearrangement links TRBV5-1 to TRBJ1-4, with D unresolved. CDR3 length equals 14 residues. V lost 1 base and J 0 bases, leaving 4 bases between the germline ends. Germline values: CDR1 SGHRS, CDR2 YFSETQ. CDR3 protein: CASSLLATNEKLFF. Here the CDR3 DNA reads TGCGCCAGCAGCTTGCTTGCAACTAATGAAAAACTGTTTTTT.

The chain carries TRBV18 and TRBJ1-2, with D hard to call. The germline V and J ends were trimmed by 3 bases and 8 bases, with 22 bases remaining between them. Germline CDR1 reads KGHSH; CDR2 reads LQKENI. This CDR3 has 16 amino acids. For the CDR3, the DNA is TGTGCCAGCTCACCCAGTTTAGAAGGGCATGATAGCGGCTACACCTTC. Translating it yields CASSPSLEGHDSGYTF.

The chain carries TRBV11-2 and TRBJ1-1, with a weak D call TRBD1 (6 bases). V was shortened by 7 bases and J by 6 bases, with 21 bases between the two germline ends. Germline-derived CDR1 and CDR2 are SGHAT and FQNNGV. The CDR3 length is 15 residues. The chain's CDR3 is CASNHPQGIFSEAFF. In DNA, the CDR3 is TGTGCCAGCAACCACCCCCAGGGGATCTTCTCTGAAGCTTTCTTT.